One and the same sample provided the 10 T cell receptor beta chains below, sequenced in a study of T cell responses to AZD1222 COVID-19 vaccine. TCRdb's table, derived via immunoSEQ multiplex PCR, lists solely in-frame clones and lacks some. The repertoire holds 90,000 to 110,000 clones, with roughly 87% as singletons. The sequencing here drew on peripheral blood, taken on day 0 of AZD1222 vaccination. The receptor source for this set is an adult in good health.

In nucleotides, the CDR3 is TGTGCCAGCAGCCCTCGGGACAGTGAGGACGGGGGCTACACCTTC. Its translation: CASSPRDSEDGGYTF. The gene calls are TRBV3-1 (or the pseudogene TRBV3-2) and TRBJ1-2; TRBD1 aligns across 7 bases. Germline V gives CDR1 LGHDT, CDR2 YNNKEL (reference sequence). Trimming at V came to 4 bases and at J to 8 bases, leaving 13 bases not matched to a gene. The CDR3 has 15 amino acids.

CDR3 sequence (DNA): TGTGCCAGCAGCTTAGCGGACGTTTCCCCTGGCTACACCTTC. Its translation is CASSLADVSPGYTF. The chain employs TRBV7-9 and TRBJ1-2; D remains unclear. The CDR3 contains 14 residues. Trimming removed 0 bases from V and 7 bases from J, with 12 bases in between. The germline V gene encodes CDR1 SEHNR and CDR2 FQNEAQ (reference sequence).

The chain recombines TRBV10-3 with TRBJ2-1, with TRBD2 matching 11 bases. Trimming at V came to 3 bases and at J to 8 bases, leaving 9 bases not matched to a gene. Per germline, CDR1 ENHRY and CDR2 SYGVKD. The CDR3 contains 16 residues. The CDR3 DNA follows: TGTGCCATCAGTGATCCTAGCGGGGGGACCTTCCATGAGCAGTTCTTC. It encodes CAISDPSGGTFHEQFF.

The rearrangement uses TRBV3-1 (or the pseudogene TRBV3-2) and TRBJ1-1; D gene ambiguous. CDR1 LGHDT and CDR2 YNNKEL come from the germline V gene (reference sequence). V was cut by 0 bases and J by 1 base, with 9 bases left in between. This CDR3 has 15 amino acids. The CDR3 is CASSQDFWGNTEAFF. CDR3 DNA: TGTGCCAGCAGCCAAGATTTCTGGGGGAACACTGAAGCTTTCTTT.

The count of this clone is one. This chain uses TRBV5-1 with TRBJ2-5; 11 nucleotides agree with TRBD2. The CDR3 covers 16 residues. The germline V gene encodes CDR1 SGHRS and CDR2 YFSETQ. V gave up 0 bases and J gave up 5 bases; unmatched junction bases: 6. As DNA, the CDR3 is TGCGCCAGCAGCTTGGCACTAGCGGGGGCAGGGGAGACCCAGTACTTC. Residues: CASSLALAGAGETQYF.

The CDR3 bases are TGCGCCAGCAGCCAAGGGACAGCCGCTAACTATGGCTACACCTTC. Residues: CASSQGTAANYGYTF. The rearrangement uses TRBV4-3 and TRBJ1-2, with D maybe TRBD1 (6 bases). This CDR3 has 15 residues. In germline, CDR1 is LGHNA, CDR2 YSLEER. With 1 base removed from V and 0 bases from J, the gap between germline ends came to 9 bases.

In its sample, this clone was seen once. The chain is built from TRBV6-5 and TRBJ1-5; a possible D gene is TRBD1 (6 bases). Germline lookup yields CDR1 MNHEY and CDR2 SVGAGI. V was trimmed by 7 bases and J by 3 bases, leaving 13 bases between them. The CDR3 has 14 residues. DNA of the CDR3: TGTGCCAGCACCGAGACAGGCTCCAATCAGCCCCAGCATTTT. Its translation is CASTETGSNQPQHF.

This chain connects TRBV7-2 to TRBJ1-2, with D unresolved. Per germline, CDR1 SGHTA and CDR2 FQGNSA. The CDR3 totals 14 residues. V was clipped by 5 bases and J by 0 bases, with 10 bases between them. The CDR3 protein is CASSPPGANYGYTF. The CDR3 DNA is TGTGCCAGCAGCCCCCCCGGGGCTAACTATGGCTACACCTTC.

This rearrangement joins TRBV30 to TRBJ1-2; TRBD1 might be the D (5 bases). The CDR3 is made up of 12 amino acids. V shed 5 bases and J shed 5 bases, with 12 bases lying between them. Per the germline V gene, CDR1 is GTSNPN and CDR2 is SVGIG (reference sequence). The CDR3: CAWEAPGYGYTF. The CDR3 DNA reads TGTGCCTGGGAAGCTCCAGGGTATGGCTACACCTTC.

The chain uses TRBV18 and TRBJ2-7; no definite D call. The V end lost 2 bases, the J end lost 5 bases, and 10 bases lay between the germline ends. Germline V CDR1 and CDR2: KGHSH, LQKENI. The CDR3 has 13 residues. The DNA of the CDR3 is TGTGCCAGCTCACCAAAGGTAGGGAACGAGCAGTACTTC. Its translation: CASSPKVGNEQYF.